These T cell receptor beta chains were read from a single sample in a study of shared clonotypes between healthy human individuals. The assay was immunoSEQ multiplex PCR, and TCRdb's table has in-frame clones only and misses some. The repertoire holds about 1.5 million clones, with approximately 98% as singletons. Sequenced material: naive CD4+ T cells sorted from blood. The receptors originated from a man in his thirties or forties in good health. The CDR3 runs from the conserved cysteine through the conserved F or W. The D gene is left open where the match is weak. For some rows the clone size is stated as once, few or many, or as a class when expanded; others skip it.

>TRBV19|TRBD1|NA|TRBJ1-1
CASSIGDRGLTEAFF
TGTGCCAGTAGTATCGGGGACAGGGGACTAACTGAAGCTTTCTTT
>TRBV7-9|NA|NA|TRBJ1-2
CASSLRPGNNYGYTF
TGTGCCAGCAGCTTACGTCCGGGAAATAACTATGGCTACACCTTC
>TRBV7-2|NA|NA|TRBJ2-1
CASSPSRRGSYNEQFF
TGTGCCAGCAGCCCCAGCAGGAGGGGGTCCTACAATGAGCAGTTCTTC
>TRBV18|NA|NA|TRBJ2-5
CASSNGRGETQYF
TGTGCCAGCTCTAACGGCCGGGGGGAGACCCAGTACTTC
>TRBV14|NA|NA|TRBJ1-1
CASAVNTEAFF
TGTGCCAGCGCAGTGAACACTGAAGCTTTCTTT
>TRBV28|NA|NA|TRBJ2-2
CATPAGQTNTGELFF
TGTGCCACACCGGCGGGACAGACGAACACCGGGGAGCTGTTTTTT
>TRBV11-3|TRBD2|NA|TRBJ2-1
CASSPRTSGRAAYNEQFF
TGTGCCAGCAGCCCTAGGACTAGCGGGAGGGCCGCCTACAATGAGCAGTTCTTC
>TRBV7-8|NA|NA|TRBJ1-5
CASSYFPGNQDQPQHF
TGTGCCAGCAGCTATTTTCCCGGCAATCAGGATCAGCCCCAGCATTTT
>TRBV27|TRBD2|once|TRBJ2-3
CASSLSGLAGGSDTQYF
TGTGCCAGCAGTTTATCGGGGCTAGCGGGAGGTTCGGATACGCAGTATTTT
>TRBV11-2|NA|NA|TRBJ2-5
CASSFGWQETQYF
TGTGCCAGCAGCTTCGGTTGGCAAGAGACCCAGTACTTC
>TRBV5-1|NA|NA|TRBJ1-1
CASRLMNTEAFF
TGCGCCAGCCGGCTAATGAACACTGAAGCTTTCTTT
>TRBV9|NA|NA|TRBJ1-3
CASSIQAAGRGNTIYF
TGTGCCAGCAGCATCCAGGCCGCCGGTAGAGGAAACACCATATATTTT
>TRBV28|NA|NA|TRBJ2-1
CASSSSTDKQFF
TGTGCCAGCAGTTCCTCGACAGACAAGCAGTTCTTC
>TRBV10-3|NA|NA|TRBJ2-7
CAISERNSYEQYF
TGTGCCATCAGTGAAAGGAACTCCTACGAGCAGTACTTC
>TRBV29-1|TRBD1|NA|TRBJ2-3
CSARTGGRGTDTQYF
TGCAGCGCTCGGACAGGGGGAAGGGGCACAGATACGCAGTATTTT
>TRBV6-5|NA|once|TRBJ2-5
CAVGETQYF
TGTGCCGTTGGGGAGACCCAGTACTTC
>TRBV6-1|TRBD1|NA|TRBJ1-5
CASSDGRTGTLNQPQHF
TGTGCCAGCAGTGATGGGCGGACAGGGACCCTCAATCAGCCCCAGCATTTT
>TRBV6-1|NA|NA|TRBJ2-7
CASSEALRFEQYF
TGTGCCAGCAGTGAAGCGCTTAGGTTCGAGCAGTACTTC
>TRBV7-9|TRBD1|NA|TRBJ2-7
CASSLARDSFYEQYF
TGTGCCAGCAGCCTGGCCCGGGACAGTTTCTACGAGCAGTACTTC